Listed below are T cell receptor beta chains from one sample, sequenced in a study of blood T cell repertoires in COVID-19. The repertoire was sequenced with immunoSEQ multiplex PCR; TCRdb's copy has only in-frame clones and lacks some. The sample shows tens of thousands of clones, 60% to 85% of them seen only once. The source material was peripheral blood. The receptor set was obtained from a human donor in a cohort sampled during active COVID-19. Each CDR3 is given with its conserved first and last residue.

V gene,CDR3 length,J gene,CDR3 protein
TRBV4-3,17,TRBJ2-3,CASSQDSGSGLRDTQYF
TRBV13,14,TRBJ2-1,CASSPRDSYNEQFF
TRBV4-3,15,TRBJ1-2,CASSQATGENYGYTF
TRBV7-9,14,TRBJ2-5,CASSSYRVEETQYF
TRBV27,14,TRBJ2-7,CASSLWGPQGEQYF
TRBV19,14,TRBJ1-4,CASSSRGWNEKLFF
TRBV5-4,14,TRBJ2-7,CASSLERGASEQYF
TRBV2,13,TRBJ1-2,CASSRDRDYGYTF
TRBV5-4,15,TRBJ2-7,CASSSSSSGTGEQYF
TRBV5-4,14,TRBJ1-6,CASSFRSFNSPLHF
TRBV4-3,17,TRBJ2-1,CASSQEQGGQMYNEQFF
TRBV6-5,15,TRBJ1-3,CASTRSSTSGNTIYF
TRBV5-6,14,TRBJ1-2,CASSLVGGRGGYTF
TRBV5-6,16,TRBJ1-5,CASSRTGGESNQPQHF
TRBV10-3,14,TRBJ1-3,CAISEELAGNTIYF
TRBV15,14,TRBJ1-2,CATSSRLTGDGYTF
TRBV4-1,18,TRBJ2-6,CASSQDRQANTGANVLTF
TRBV4-1,16,TRBJ2-7,CASSQEPGLAFYEQYF
TRBV2,14,TRBJ1-6,CASSRASSDSPLHF
TRBV3-1/TRBV3-2,14,TRBJ1-3,CASSPRASGNTIYF
TRBV7-9,13,TRBJ2-7,CASSSTSTYEQYF
TRBV6-1,17,TRBJ1-5,CASSGLTGRRNNQPQHF
TRBV27,14,TRBJ2-7,CASSLTYPPYEQYF
TRBV7-8,14,TRBJ2-7,CASSGLGGFEEQYF
TRBV6-5,15,TRBJ2-7,CASTTLAGPSYEQYF
TRBV7-2,14,TRBJ2-7,CASSRDRGSYEQYF
TRBV19,15,TRBJ2-7,CASSPRAAESYEQYF
TRBV5-5,13,TRBJ1-2,CASSLDSYYGYTF
TRBV6-2/TRBV6-3,14,TRBJ1-2,CASSYGGVDYGYTF
TRBV4-3,18,TRBJ1-2,CASSQDPGQGSQRSGYTF
TRBV10-1,14,TRBJ2-7,CASSDGTGFYEQYF
TRBV19,13,TRBJ2-7,CASSIDRQKRRYF
TRBV28,12,TRBJ1-1,CASIAGSTEAFF
TRBV4-1,16,TRBJ2-3,CASSRNPGTSADTQYF
TRBV19,12,TRBJ2-7,CASSLQDYEQYF
TRBV27,16,TRBJ2-7,CASSLSSLAGLYEQYF
TRBV18,15,TRBJ1-6,CASSISGTNNSPLHF
TRBV7-8,13,TRBJ1-1,CASSLVPSTEAFF
TRBV6-5,15,TRBJ2-7,CASRADRGLSYEQYF